Described below is a single TCR beta chain sequence and its context. This sample was included in a study of shared clonotypes between healthy human individuals. Profiling relied on immunoSEQ multiplex PCR, and the TCRdb table lists in-frame clones only, not all of them. The sample lists 1.6 million or so clones; 96% were seen once. From germline, CDR1 is MNHEY and CDR2 SMNVEV (reference sequence). CDR3 length: 14 residues. V lost 6 bases to trimming and J lost 5 bases; unmatched junction nucleotides: 7. The TCR comes from a man under 40 in good health. The chain employs TRBV27 and TRBJ2-1; the match to TRBD2 covers 7 bases. The sample comprised naive CD4+ T cells sorted from blood. Subset defined: CD45RA+ positively selected. CDR3: CASRRWEGNNEQFF. CDR3 in DNA: TGTGCCAGCAGGCGGTGGGAGGGAAACAATGAGCAGTTCTTC.